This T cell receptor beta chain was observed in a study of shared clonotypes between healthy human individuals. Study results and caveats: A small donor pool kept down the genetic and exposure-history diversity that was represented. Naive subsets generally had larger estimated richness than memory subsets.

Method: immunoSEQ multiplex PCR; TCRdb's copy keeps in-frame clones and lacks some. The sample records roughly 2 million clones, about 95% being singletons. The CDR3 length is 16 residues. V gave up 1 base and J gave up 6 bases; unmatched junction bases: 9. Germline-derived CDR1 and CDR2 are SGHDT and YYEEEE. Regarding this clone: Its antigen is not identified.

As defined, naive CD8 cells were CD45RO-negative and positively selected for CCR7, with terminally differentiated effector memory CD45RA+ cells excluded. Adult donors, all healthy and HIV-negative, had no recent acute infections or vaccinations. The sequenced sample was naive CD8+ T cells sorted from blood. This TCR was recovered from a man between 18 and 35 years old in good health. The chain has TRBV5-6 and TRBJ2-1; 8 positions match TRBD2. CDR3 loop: CASSLMVAGQGNEQFF. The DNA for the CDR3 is TGTGCCAGCAGCTTGATGGTAGCGGGGCAGGGCAATGAGCAGTTCTTC.